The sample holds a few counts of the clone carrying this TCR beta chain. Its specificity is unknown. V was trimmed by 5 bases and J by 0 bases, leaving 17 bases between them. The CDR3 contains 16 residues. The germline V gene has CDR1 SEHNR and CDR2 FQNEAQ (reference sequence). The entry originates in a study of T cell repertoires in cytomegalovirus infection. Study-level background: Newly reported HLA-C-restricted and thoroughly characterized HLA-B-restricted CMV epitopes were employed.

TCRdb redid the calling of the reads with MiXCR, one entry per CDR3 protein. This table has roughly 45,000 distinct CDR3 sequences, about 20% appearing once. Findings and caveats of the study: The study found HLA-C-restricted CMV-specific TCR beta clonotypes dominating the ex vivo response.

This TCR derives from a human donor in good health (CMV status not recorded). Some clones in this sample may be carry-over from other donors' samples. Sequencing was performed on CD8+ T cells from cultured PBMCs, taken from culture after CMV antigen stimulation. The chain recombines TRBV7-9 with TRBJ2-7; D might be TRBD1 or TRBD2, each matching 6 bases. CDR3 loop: CASSKQSGASSYEQYF. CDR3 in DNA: TGTGCCAGCAGCAAACAATCGGGGGCCAGCTCCTACGAGCAGTACTTC.